The next 11 T cell receptor beta chains were all read from a single sample in a study of cytomegalovirus exposure and HLA in healthy donors. Amplification used 60 Vbeta primers and 13 Jbeta primers. Method: immunoSEQ multiplex PCR; TCRdb's copy keeps in-frame clones and lacks some. Of around 130,000 clones in the sample, roughly 80% are singletons; the top ten hold about 2.5%. Sample: PBMCs. These receptors all come from a man aged 25 to 45 in good health and CMV-seronegative.

This rearrangement joins TRBV7-8 to TRBJ2-5; 9 positions agree with TRBD2. Trimming cost V 0 bases and J 6 bases; bases outside gene matches: 5. Looked up from germline, CDR1 is SGHVS and CDR2 is FQNEAQ. The CDR3 is made up of 15 amino acids. Written as DNA, the CDR3 is TGTGCCAGCAGCTTAGCGGCGGGAGGGCCGAAGACCCAGTACTTC. Encoded protein: CASSLAAGGPKTQYF. Based on the CDR3 plus reference TRBV7-8 and TRBJ2-5, the full variable domain is GAGVSQSPRYKVAKRGQDVALRCDPISGHVSLFWYQQALGQGPEFLTYFQNEAQLDKSGLPSDRFFAERPEGSVSTLKIQRTQQEDSAVYLCASSLAAGGPKTQYFGPGTRLLVL.

CDR3 sequence: CASSFGDSKTDTQYF. The CDR3 DNA follows: TGTGCCAGCAGCTTTGGGGACTCCAAAACAGATACGCAGTATTTT. The J gene is TRBJ2-3, the V gene TRBV7-3, with D possibly being TRBD2 (6 bases). The CDR3 covers 15 residues. Germline CDR1 SGHTA, CDR2 FQGTGA. Between the trimmed V and J ends, which lost 3 bases and 3 bases, there was a span of 13 bases.

The sample holds one count of this clone. V gene TRBV28 combines with J gene TRBJ2-1, with TRBD2 matching 8 bases. Germline V gives CDR1 MDHEN, CDR2 SYDVKM. After removal of 3 bases from V and 7 bases from J, the junction contained 5 bases not matched to a gene. CDR3 length: 14 residues. Here the CDR3 DNA reads TGTGCCAGCAGTTTTCGCGGGAGGAGGAATGAGCAGTTCTTC. Protein sequence: CASSFRGRRNEQFF.

The genes are TRBV14 and TRBJ2-1; 7 positions match TRBD1. Germline V gene data show CDR1 as SGHDN and CDR2 as FVKESK. V lost 1 base and J lost 1; bases outside the gene matches: 13. The CDR3 totals 19 residues. CDR3 amino acids: CASSQAKGGTANSYNEQFF. The CDR3 region has the DNA TGTGCCAGCAGCCAAGCCAAGGGTGGGACAGCTAATTCCTACAATGAGCAGTTCTTC.

This sequence joins TRBV6-1 and TRBJ2-7; TRBD1 matches 7 bases. The ends lost 10 bases at V and 0 bases at J; junction bases unmatched: 6. Germline loops: CDR1 MNHNS, CDR2 SASEGT. There are 13 residues in the CDR3. The CDR3 here is CAINQGDSYEQYF. Written as DNA, the CDR3 is TGTGCCATCAATCAGGGGGACTCCTACGAGCAGTACTTC.

This clone has a handful of counts. V usage is TRBV10-3 and J usage is TRBJ2-7; 10 nucleotides line up with TRBD2. Germline assignment: CDR1 ENHRY and CDR2 SYGVKD. With 3 bases clipped from V and 6 bases from J, the junction kept 8 bases outside the gene matches. This CDR3 region has 15 residues. The chain's CDR3 is CAISDGTSGIREQYF. In nucleotides, the CDR3 is TGTGCCATCAGTGATGGTACTAGCGGGATTCGCGAGCAGTACTTC.

The chain links TRBV10-3 to TRBJ1-1, with 9 nucleotides matching TRBD1. V trimming: 6 bases; J trimming: 4 bases; junction bases outside the gene matches: 18. The CDR3 totals 18 residues. Germline CDR1 and CDR2: ENHRY and SYGVKD. The CDR3 loop reads CAIRASGTGSIGATEAFF. CDR3 sequence (DNA): TGTGCCATCAGGGCGTCCGGGACAGGGTCGATCGGGGCCACTGAAGCTTTCTTT.

The V call is TRBV18, the J call TRBJ1-3; no reliable D call. Trimming cost V 3 bases and J 7 bases, with 10 bases left between them. The CDR3 has 13 residues. Germline V gives CDR1 KGHSH, CDR2 LQKENI. CDR3 DNA: TGTGCCAGCTCACCTGATCAAGCGAACACCATATATTTT. This gives the protein CASSPDQANTIYF.

This chain links TRBV5-1 with TRBJ1-5; no clear D gene. V lost 4 bases to trimming and J lost 6 bases, with 20 bases between them. The V gene's germline CDR1 is SGHRS and CDR2 YFSETQ. The CDR3 sequence is 16 residues long. The CDR3 bases are TGCGCCAGCAGCGCCGGAGGGTCAGACATGGGTCAGCCCCAGCATTTT. This codes for CASSAGGSDMGQPQHF.

Remarks on this clone: Its ends do not fully match the called genes, so a read error is possible. V gene TRBV6-1 combines with J gene TRBJ1-5; 8 bases fit TRBD1. CDR1 MNHNS and CDR2 SASEGT come from the germline V gene. The CDR3 is 12 residues long. The CDR3 spells CAGRGQNQPQHF. CDR3 sequence (DNA): TGTGCCGGCAGGGGGCAGAATCAGCCCCAGCATTTT.

CDR3 DNA sequence: TGTGCCAGGGGACAGGCCAATTCACCCCTCCACTTT. Translation gives CARGQANSPLHF. The chain couples TRBV2 to TRBJ1-6, with TRBD1 matching 8 bases. The CDR3 runs to 12 residues. Germline V gene sequence: CDR1 SNHLY, CDR2 FYNNEI. Trimming at V came to 9 bases and at J to 7 bases, leaving 2 bases not matched to a gene.